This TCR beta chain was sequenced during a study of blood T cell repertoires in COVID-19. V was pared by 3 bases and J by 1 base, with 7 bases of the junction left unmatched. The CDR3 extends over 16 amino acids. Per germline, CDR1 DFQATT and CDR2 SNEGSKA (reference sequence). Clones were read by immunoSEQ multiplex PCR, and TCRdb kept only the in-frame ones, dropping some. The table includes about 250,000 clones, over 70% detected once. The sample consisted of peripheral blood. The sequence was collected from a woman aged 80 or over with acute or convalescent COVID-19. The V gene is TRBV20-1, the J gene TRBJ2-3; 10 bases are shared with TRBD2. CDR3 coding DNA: TGCAGTGCTAGTCGTGGGCTAGCGGGGGGCACAGATACGCAGTATTTT. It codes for CSASRGLAGGTDTQYF.